These 15 T cell receptor beta chains originate from one sample sequenced in a study of blood T cell repertoires in COVID-19. Assay used: immunoSEQ multiplex PCR; TCRdb lists only in-frame clones, some missing. The table has roughly 670,000 clones, just under 90% seen once; the top ten hold under 0.3%. Sequenced sample: peripheral blood. These receptors all stem from a woman aged 18 to 35 with acute or convalescent COVID-19.

The chain employs TRBV3-1 (or the pseudogene TRBV3-2) and TRBJ2-7; the match to TRBD2 covers 8 bases. The CDR3 contains 14 residues. In germline, CDR1 is LGHDT, CDR2 YNNKEL (reference sequence). V shed 1 base and J 13 bases; nucleotides not matched to a gene: 12. The CDR3 DNA sequence: TGTGCCAGCAGCCAAGGGGCGGGGGGTGCCCCCCCCTACTTC. Its translation is CASSQGAGGAPPYF.

The chain couples TRBV20-1 to TRBJ1-5; 7 nucleotides agree with TRBD1. The CDR3 length is 16 residues. CDR1 is DFQATT, CDR2 SNEGSKA, per germline (reference sequence). V lost 3 bases to trimming and J lost 0 bases; unmatched junction nucleotides: 8. The DNA of the CDR3 is TGCAGTGCTAGTAGGACGACAGGGTATAGCAATCAGCCCCAGCATTTT. Translating gives CSASRTTGYSNQPQHF.

The chain is built from TRBV21-1 and TRBJ1-5; TRBD1 is the table's D call, not checked against the DNA. TRBV21-1 is described as a pseudogene. The CDR3 runs 13 residues. CDR3 sequence reads: CASSNTRQGLRHF. CDR3 nucleotides: TGTGCCAGCAGCAACACCCGACAGGGTCTTAGGCATTTT.

This clone has just one count. The chain's CDR3 is CARYESSGGEGEQYF. The CDR3 DNA follows: TGTGCCCGGTACGAAAGTAGCGGGGGGGAAGGCGAGCAGTACTTC. J is TRBJ2-7 and V is TRBV7-9; 11 bases are a match to TRBD2. Germline V gene lookup returns CDR1 SEHNR and CDR2 FQNEAQ (reference sequence). The CDR3 length is 15 residues. The trim removed 11 bases at V and 6 bases at J, leaving 15 bases unmatched.

The genes are TRBV10-2 and TRBJ2-7; 7 bases line up with TRBD1. The CDR3 extends over 14 amino acids. The V gene's germline CDR1 is WSHSY and CDR2 SAAADI. The V and J ends lost 8 bases and 2 bases, in that order; junction bases with no gene match: 9. Here the CDR3 DNA reads TGCGCCAGCGCGGACGGGACAGATCCCTACGAGCAGTACTTC. Its protein is CASADGTDPYEQYF.

This clone occurred once. The genes are TRBV9 and TRBJ2-7; TRBD1 is a possible D gene (5 bases). The CDR3 length is 14 residues. Trimming pared 4 bases from V and 3 bases from J, leaving 14 bases between. Germline V gene sequence: CDR1 SGDLS, CDR2 YYNGEE. The DNA of the CDR3 is TGTGCCAGCAGCCCCTACGACAGACTCTACGAGCAGTACTTC. Residues: CASSPYDRLYEQYF.

The DNA for the CDR3 is TGCGCCAGCAGGGGGACTAGCGGGGGGTTACAAGAGACCCAGTACTTC. Its protein product is CASRGTSGGLQETQYF. The chain links TRBV10-2 to TRBJ2-5; the match to TRBD2 covers 15 bases. The ends lost 6 bases at V and 2 bases at J; junction bases unmatched: 4. CDR3 length: 16 amino acids. CDR1 and CDR2 from the germline V gene are WSHSY and SAAADI.

The chain's CDR3 is CASSFREGSYSPLHF. The CDR3 DNA follows: TGTGCCAGCAGCTTCCGGGAGGGGAGTTATTCACCCCTCCACTTT. The chain recombines TRBV5-5 with TRBJ1-6; D perhaps matches TRBD1 (5 bases). CDR3 size: 15 residues. Germline values: CDR1 SGHKS, CDR2 YYEKEE (reference sequence). Trimming pared 2 bases from V and 8 bases from J, leaving 14 bases between. Complete variable domain (other parts from reference TRBV5-5 and TRBJ1-6): DAGVTQSPTHLIKTRGQQVTLRCSPISGHKSVSWYQQVLGQGPQFIFQYYEKEERGRGNFPDRFSARQFPNYSSELNVNALLLGDSALYLCASSFREGSYSPLHFGNGTRLTVT.

This clone has only one observation. This rearrangement joins TRBV12-3 or TRBV12-4 to TRBJ1-2; D possibly corresponds to TRBD1 (6 bases). The CDR3 loop spans 13 amino acids. Trimming removed 6 bases from V and 0 bases from J, with 8 bases in between. CDR3 sequence: CASRRDTNYGYTF. CDR3 nucleotides: TGTGCCAGCAGACGGGACACTAACTATGGCTACACCTTC.

The J gene is TRBJ1-1, the V gene TRBV4-2, with D hard to call. This CDR3 region has 16 residues. Germline CDR1 LGHNA, CDR2 YNFKEQ. V lost 1 base, J lost 1 base, and 13 bases lay in between. CDR3 loop: CASSQAGSPKNTEAFF. The CDR3 nucleotides read TGTGCCAGCAGCCAAGCGGGTAGTCCGAAGAACACTGAAGCTTTCTTT.

The genes are TRBV2 and TRBJ1-5; no definite D call. Germline V gene sequence: CDR1 SNHLY, CDR2 FYNNEI. The CDR3 is made up of 13 amino acids. V lost 6 bases and J lost 5, with 11 bases in between. The CDR3 nucleotides read TGTGCCAGCAGCCTATGGGAGGATCAGCCCCAGCATTTT. It encodes CASSLWEDQPQHF.

The chain employs TRBV7-2 and TRBJ1-1, with D unclear. The CDR3 runs 13 residues. Germline loops: CDR1 SGHTA, CDR2 FQGNSA. V was clipped by 4 bases and J by 11 bases, with 17 bases between them. The CDR3 bases are TGTGCCAGCAGCTCAAGAGGATCCTTATGGGCTTTCTTT. It codes for CASSSRGSLWAFF.

This sequence joins TRBV4-1 and TRBJ1-2; 7 bases line up with TRBD1. The CDR3 runs 16 residues. V was pared by 1 base and J by 12 bases, with 17 bases of the junction left unmatched. Germline assignment: CDR1 MGHRA and CDR2 YSYEKL. In DNA form, the CDR3 reads TGCGCCAGCAGCCAAGGAGGGGGCATCAGGCAGACTGGAGACACCTTC. This sequence encodes CASSQGGGIRQTGDTF.

The V call is TRBV10-3, the J call TRBJ1-1, with unresolved D. The CDR3 extends over 14 amino acids. Germline lookup yields CDR1 ENHRY and CDR2 SYGVKD. Trimming cost V 8 bases and J 2 bases, with 15 bases left between them. CDR3 sequence reads: CAIGVDFLNTEAFF. CDR3 bases: TGTGCCATCGGGGTGGACTTCCTTAACACTGAAGCTTTCTTT.

The chain is built from TRBV19 and TRBJ2-7, with D maybe TRBD2 (6 bases). CDR1 and CDR2 (germline): LNHDA, SQIVND (reference sequence). V dropped 1 base and J dropped 3 bases, with 10 bases sitting between them. The CDR3 loop spans 14 amino acids. The CDR3 DNA is TGTGCCAGTAGTATAGGGGAGGTTGACTACGAGCAGTACTTC. Residues: CASSIGEVDYEQYF.